This entry lists 23 T cell receptor beta chains sequenced from one sample in a study of blood T cell repertoires in COVID-19. Assay: immunoSEQ multiplex PCR; the TCRdb copy retains only in-frame clones and omits some. The table has approximately 93,000 clones, about nine tenths seen once. Sequenced sample: peripheral blood. The receptors were sampled from a man aged 45 to 65 with active or convalescent COVID-19.

The chain employs TRBV6-5 and TRBJ1-2; D is perhaps TRBD1 (5 bases). The CDR3 extends over 12 amino acids. Germline CDR1 is MNHEY and CDR2 is SVGAGI. Trimming took off 6 bases at V and 11 bases at J, with 16 bases between the two ends. CDR3 DNA sequence: TGTGCCAGCAGGCCGTCAGGGTCCGGGTACACCTTC. Protein: CASRPSGSGYTF.

Here the CDR3 reads CASNTKQGADEQFF. The DNA of the CDR3 is TGTGCCAGCAATACAAAACAGGGGGCTGATGAGCAGTTCTTC. This rearrangement joins TRBV2 to TRBJ2-1; TRBD1 agrees at 9 bases. The V and J ends lost 7 bases and 8 bases, in that order; junction bases with no gene match: 9. The CDR3 length is 14 residues. Germline CDR1 reads SNHLY; CDR2 reads FYNNEI.

The rearrangement uses TRBV29-1 and TRBJ2-3, with 7 bases aligning to TRBD2. The CDR3 consists of 16 residues. Per germline, CDR1 SQVTM and CDR2 ANQGSEA. J lost 3 bases, V lost 6 bases, and 15 bases had no gene match. The chain's CDR3 is CSVEEMEGGWTDTQYF. Written as DNA, the CDR3 is TGCAGCGTGGAGGAGATGGAGGGAGGGTGGACAGATACGCAGTATTTT.

This chain joins TRBV19 and TRBJ2-1; 8 bases are a match to TRBD1. V lost 4 bases, J lost 7 bases, and 9 bases stayed unmatched. The CDR3 contains 15 residues. The germline V gene has CDR1 LNHDA and CDR2 SQIVND (reference sequence). In DNA, the CDR3 is TGTGCCAGTAGTACTCGTCAGGGGGCGGGTAATGAGCAGTTCTTC. Its translation: CASSTRQGAGNEQFF.

The chain joins TRBV30 to TRBJ1-2; the match to TRBD1 covers 9 bases. Germline CDR1 and CDR2: GTSNPN and SVGIG (reference sequence). Germline trimming cut 5 bases from V and 6 bases from J; bases unmatched to any gene: 4. The CDR3 loop spans 12 amino acids. CDR3 sequence: CAWGQGMHGYTF. Written as DNA, the CDR3 is TGTGCCTGGGGACAGGGGATGCATGGCTACACCTTC.

The chain uses TRBV18 and TRBJ2-3; 10 bases map to TRBD1. The CDR3 loop spans 15 amino acids. Trimming removed 3 bases from V and 3 bases from J; junction bases left unmatched: 3. The V gene's germline CDR1 is KGHSH and CDR2 LQKENI. The CDR3 DNA follows: TGTGCCAGCTCACCCGGGACAGGGGAAACAGATACGCAGTATTTT. Translating gives CASSPGTGETDTQYF.

This chain connects TRBV18 to TRBJ1-2, with D perhaps TRBD1 (6 bases). Deletions cut 0 bases from V and 8 bases from J, with 16 bases between. CDR1 KGHSH and CDR2 LQKENI come from the germline V gene. The CDR3 is 15 residues long. CDR3 nucleotide sequence: TGTGCCAGCTCACCACCGGGGGCGAACTATAAAGGCTACACCTTC. Its translation: CASSPPGANYKGYTF.

This rearrangement joins TRBV12-1 to TRBJ2-7; the table calls TRBD2, which could not be checked here. TRBV12-1 is termed a pseudogene. This CDR3 contains 14 residues. CDR3 sequence: CASSPLPGGYEQYF. In DNA form, the CDR3 reads TGTGCCAGCAGCCCCCTCCCGGGGGGCTACGAGCAGTACTTC.

The V call is TRBV3-1 (or the pseudogene TRBV3-2), the J call TRBJ1-4; no reliable D call. The CDR3 contains 15 residues. Germline CDR1 reads LGHDT; CDR2 reads YNNKEL (reference sequence). V shed 1 base and J shed 7 bases, with 13 bases lying between them. The CDR3 sequence is CASSQVGEMGEKLFF. The CDR3, as DNA: TGTGCCAGCAGCCAAGTGGGCGAAATGGGTGAAAAACTGTTTTTT.

This chain connects TRBV2 to TRBJ1-5, with D possibly TRBD1 on 5 matching bases. CDR1 is SNHLY, CDR2 FYNNEI, per germline. V lost 6 bases to trimming and J lost 7 bases, with 16 bases between them. This CDR3 spans 14 amino acids. CDR3 sequence (DNA): TGTGCCAGCAGAAACCCGACAGCAGGGCAGCCCCAGCATTTT. Amino acids: CASRNPTAGQPQHF.

The CDR3 DNA reads as TGCGCCAGCAGCCGAGCCGGGACTCACACCCTCTCCGAGCAGTACTTC. It is translated as CASSRAGTHTLSEQYF. The V gene is TRBV10-1, the J gene TRBJ2-7, with D tentatively TRBD2 (6 bases). Germline-derived CDR1 and CDR2 are WNHNN and SYGVQD (reference sequence). V lost 6 bases and J 6 bases, leaving 24 bases between the germline ends. The CDR3 length is 16 residues.

This clone was found a few times. The chain links TRBV5-1 to TRBJ1-4, with TRBD1 as a possible D gene (6 bases). This CDR3 region has 14 residues. Looked up from germline, CDR1 is SGHRS and CDR2 is YFSETQ. V was cut by 0 bases and J by 8 bases, with 11 bases left in between. This CDR3 reads CASSLAGTHEKLFF. The CDR3 nucleotides read TGCGCCAGCAGCTTGGCCGGGACACACGAAAAACTGTTTTTT.

V gene TRBV29-1 combines with J gene TRBJ2-1, with 7 bases that match TRBD2. Germline V gives CDR1 SQVTM, CDR2 ANQGSEA. This CDR3 spans 14 amino acids. After removal of 6 bases from V and 2 bases from J, the junction contained 7 bases not matched to a gene. The CDR3 DNA is TGCAGCGTCGGGCTAGCGGTAACCTACAATGAGCAGTTCTTC. Amino acids: CSVGLAVTYNEQFF.

V is TRBV4-3 and J is TRBJ1-4, with D unresolved. The V gene's germline CDR1 is LGHNA and CDR2 YSLEER. V lost 2 bases and J lost 7, with 14 bases in between. The CDR3 length is 15 residues. CDR3 sequence: CASSQLRGVGEKLFF. The CDR3 bases are TGCGCCAGCAGCCAACTGCGGGGTGTGGGTGAAAAACTGTTTTTT.

This chain uses TRBV5-1 with TRBJ2-7, with 9 bases that match TRBD1. CDR3 length: 19 residues. V was clipped by 0 bases and J by 2 bases; unmatched bases: 15. In germline, CDR1 is SGHRS, CDR2 YFSETQ. CDR3 DNA sequence: TGCGCCAGCAGCTTGGCCGGAGACGTGGGACAGGGAACCCCCTACGAGCAGTACTTC. It is translated as CASSLAGDVGQGTPYEQYF.

Points on this clone: The same CDR3 can be traced to other DNA sequences in this sample. The chain employs TRBV24-1 and TRBJ2-2, with 8 bases that match TRBD2. V trimming: 7 bases; J trimming: 4 bases; junction bases outside the gene matches: 4. The CDR3 loop spans 14 amino acids. Germline V gives CDR1 KGHDR, CDR2 SFDVKD. DNA of the CDR3: TGTGCCACCAGGGGAAGCGGGGGCACCGGGGAGCTGTTTTTT. Residues: CATRGSGGTGELFF.

The chain joins TRBV5-1 to TRBJ2-7, with 10 bases identical to TRBD1. CDR3 size: 15 residues. V gave up 4 bases and J gave up 3 bases; unmatched junction bases: 7. Germline lookup yields CDR1 SGHRS and CDR2 YFSETQ. CDR3 sequence (DNA): TGCGCCAGCAGCCTGGGACAGGGGCGGTACTACGAGCAGTACTTC. This encodes CASSLGQGRYYEQYF.

The chain joins TRBV18 to TRBJ2-7; a possible D gene is TRBD2 (6 bases). CDR3 length: 15 residues. Germline V gene data show CDR1 as KGHSH and CDR2 as LQKENI. V was pared by 5 bases and J by 4 bases, with 18 bases between. CDR3 region: CASSTWEDGGYEQYF. The CDR3 bases are TGTGCCAGCTCAACATGGGAAGATGGGGGGTACGAGCAGTACTTC.

The CDR3 DNA is TGCGCCAGCAGCTGGTACAGGGGAAGGACTGAAGCTTTCTTT. It codes for CASSWYRGRTEAFF. The chain links TRBV5-1 to TRBJ1-1, with 7 positions matching TRBD1. The J segment lost 5 bases and the V segment lost 3 bases, leaving 7 bases of the junction unmatched. CDR1 is SGHRS, CDR2 YFSETQ, per germline. This CDR3 is built from 14 residues.

The V and J genes are TRBV2 and TRBJ2-5; 9 bases are shared with TRBD2. Germline trimming cut 2 bases from V and 2 bases from J; bases unmatched to any gene: 3. The CDR3 contains 15 residues. CDR1 SNHLY and CDR2 FYNNEI come from the germline V gene. The CDR3 is CASSELAGVQETQYF. CDR3 nucleotides: TGTGCCAGCAGTGAATTAGCGGGAGTACAAGAGACCCAGTACTTC.

CDR3 residues: CASSALTGRPYEQYF. DNA of the CDR3: TGTGCCAGCAGCGCGCTGACAGGGCGCCCCTACGAGCAGTACTTC. The chain recombines TRBV11-2 with TRBJ2-7, with TRBD1 matching 7 bases. V lost 5 bases, J lost 2 bases, and 9 bases stayed unmatched. This CDR3 spans 15 amino acids. Germline lookup yields CDR1 SGHAT and CDR2 FQNNGV.

This rearrangement joins TRBV7-9 to TRBJ2-3; TRBD2 matches at 11 bases. CDR1 and CDR2 (germline): SEHNR, FQNEAQ (reference sequence). The CDR3 totals 17 residues. J lost 4 bases, V lost 0 bases, and 6 bases had no gene match. CDR3 sequence: CASSLALTSGRSDTQYF. For the CDR3, the DNA is TGTGCCAGCAGCTTAGCGTTAACTAGCGGGAGATCAGATACGCAGTATTTT.

This rearrangement joins TRBV19 to TRBJ2-4; TRBD1 is a possible D gene (6 bases). CDR1 LNHDA and CDR2 SQIVND come from the germline V gene (reference sequence). This CDR3 is 15 amino acids long. Trimming shortened V by 4 bases and J by 2 bases, and 12 bases separated the two germline ends. The CDR3 spells CASSTRDISKNIQYF. CDR3 nucleotides: TGTGCCAGTAGTACACGGGACATTTCCAAAAACATTCAGTACTTC.